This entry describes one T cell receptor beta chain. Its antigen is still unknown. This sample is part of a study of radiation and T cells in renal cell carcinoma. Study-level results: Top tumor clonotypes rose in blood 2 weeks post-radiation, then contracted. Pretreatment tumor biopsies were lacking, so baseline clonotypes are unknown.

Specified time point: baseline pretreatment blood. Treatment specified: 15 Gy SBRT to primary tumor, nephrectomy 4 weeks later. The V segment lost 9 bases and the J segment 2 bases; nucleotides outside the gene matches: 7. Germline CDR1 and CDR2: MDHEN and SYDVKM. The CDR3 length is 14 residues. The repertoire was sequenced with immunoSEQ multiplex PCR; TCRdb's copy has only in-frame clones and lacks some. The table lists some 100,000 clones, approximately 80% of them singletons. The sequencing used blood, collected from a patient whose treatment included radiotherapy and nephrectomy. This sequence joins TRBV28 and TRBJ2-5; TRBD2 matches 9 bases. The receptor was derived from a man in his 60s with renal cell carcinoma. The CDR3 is CASRTSDFQETQYF. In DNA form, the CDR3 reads TGTGCCAGTAGGACTAGCGACTTTCAAGAGACCCAGTACTTC.